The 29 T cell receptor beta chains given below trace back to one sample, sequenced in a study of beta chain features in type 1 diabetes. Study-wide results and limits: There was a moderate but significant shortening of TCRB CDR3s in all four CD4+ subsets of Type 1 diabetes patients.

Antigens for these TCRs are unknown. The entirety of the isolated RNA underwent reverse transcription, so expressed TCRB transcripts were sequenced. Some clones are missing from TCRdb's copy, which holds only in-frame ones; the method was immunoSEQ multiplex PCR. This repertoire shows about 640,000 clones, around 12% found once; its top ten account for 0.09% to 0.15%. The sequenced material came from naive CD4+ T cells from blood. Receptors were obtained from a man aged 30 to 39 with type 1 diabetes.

CDR3 protein: CASSLVRGPGNEQFF. In DNA form, the CDR3 reads TGTGCCAGCAGCTTAGTCAGGGGCCCAGGCAATGAGCAGTTCTTC. This sequence joins TRBV7-2 and TRBJ2-1, with D maybe TRBD1 (6 bases). This CDR3 contains 15 residues. The germline V gene has CDR1 SGHTA and CDR2 FQGNSA. V was shortened by 1 base and J by 6 bases, with 13 bases between the two germline ends. Using reference TRBV7-2 and TRBJ2-1 for the parts outside the CDR3, the full variable domain is GAGVSQSPSNKVTEKGKDVELRCDPISGHTALYWYRQSLGQGLEFLIYFQGNSAPDKSGLPSDRFSAERTGGSVSTLTIQRTQQEDSAVYLCASSLVRGPGNEQFFGPGTRLTVL.

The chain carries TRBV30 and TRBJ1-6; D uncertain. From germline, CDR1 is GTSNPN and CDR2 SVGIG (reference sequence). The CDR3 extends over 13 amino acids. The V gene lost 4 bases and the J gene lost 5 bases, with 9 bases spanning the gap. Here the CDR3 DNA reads TGTGCCTGGACGACCATACATAATTCACCCCTCCACTTT. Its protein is CAWTTIHNSPLHF.

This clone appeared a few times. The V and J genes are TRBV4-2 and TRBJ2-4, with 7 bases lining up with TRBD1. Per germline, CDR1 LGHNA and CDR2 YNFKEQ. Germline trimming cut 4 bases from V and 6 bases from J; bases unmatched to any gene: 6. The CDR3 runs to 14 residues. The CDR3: CASSPTRTGNIQYF. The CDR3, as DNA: TGTGCCAGCAGCCCGACGAGGACAGGAAACATTCAGTACTTC.

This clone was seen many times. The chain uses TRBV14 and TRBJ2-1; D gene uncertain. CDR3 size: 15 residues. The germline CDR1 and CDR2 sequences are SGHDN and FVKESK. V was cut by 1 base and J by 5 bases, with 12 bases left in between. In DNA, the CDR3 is TGTGCCAGCAGCCAAGCCTTAGACGGACACAATGAGCAGTTCTTC. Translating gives CASSQALDGHNEQFF.

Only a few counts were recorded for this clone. The CDR3 DNA follows: TGTGCCTGGAGTGTACGGAGAGATACGCAGTATTTT. Translating it yields CAWSVRRDTQYF. This rearrangement joins TRBV30 to TRBJ2-3; D remains ambiguous. The V gene lost 0 bases and the J gene lost 5 bases, with 6 bases spanning the gap. The CDR3 contains 12 residues. The germline gives CDR1 GTSNPN, CDR2 SVGIG (reference sequence).

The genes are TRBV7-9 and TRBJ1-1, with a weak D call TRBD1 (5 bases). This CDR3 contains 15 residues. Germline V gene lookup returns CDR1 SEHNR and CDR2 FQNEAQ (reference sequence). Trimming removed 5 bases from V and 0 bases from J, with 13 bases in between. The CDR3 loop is CASSRLRDVNTEAFF. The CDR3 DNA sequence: TGTGCCAGCAGCCGACTCCGGGACGTGAACACTGAAGCTTTCTTT.

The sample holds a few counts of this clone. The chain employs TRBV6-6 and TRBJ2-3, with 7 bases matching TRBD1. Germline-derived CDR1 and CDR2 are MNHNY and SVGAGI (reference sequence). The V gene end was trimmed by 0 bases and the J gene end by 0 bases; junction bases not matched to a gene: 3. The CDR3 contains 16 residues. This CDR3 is CASSYSTGQSTDTQYF. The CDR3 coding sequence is TGTGCCAGCAGTTACTCGACGGGACAGAGCACAGATACGCAGTATTTT.

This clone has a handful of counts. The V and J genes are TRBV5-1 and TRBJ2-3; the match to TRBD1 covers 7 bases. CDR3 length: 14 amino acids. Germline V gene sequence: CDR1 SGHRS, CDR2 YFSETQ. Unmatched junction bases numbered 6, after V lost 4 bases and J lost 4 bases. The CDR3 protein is CASSTSQGADTQYF. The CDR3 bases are TGCGCCAGCAGCACCTCCCAGGGGGCAGATACGCAGTATTTT.

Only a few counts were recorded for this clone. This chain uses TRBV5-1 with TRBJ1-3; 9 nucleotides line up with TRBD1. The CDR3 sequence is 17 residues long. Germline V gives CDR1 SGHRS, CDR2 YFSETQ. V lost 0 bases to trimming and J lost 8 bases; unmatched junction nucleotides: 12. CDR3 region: CASSLVGTGTLTDTIYF. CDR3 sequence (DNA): TGCGCCAGCAGCTTGGTCGGGACAGGGACCCTGACGGACACCATATATTTT.

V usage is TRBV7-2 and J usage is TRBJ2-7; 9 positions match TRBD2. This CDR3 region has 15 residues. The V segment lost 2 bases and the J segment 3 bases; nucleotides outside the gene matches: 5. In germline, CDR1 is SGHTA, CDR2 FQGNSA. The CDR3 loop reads CASSLQTSGSYEQYF. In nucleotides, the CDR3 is TGTGCCAGCAGCTTACAGACTAGCGGAAGCTACGAGCAGTACTTC.

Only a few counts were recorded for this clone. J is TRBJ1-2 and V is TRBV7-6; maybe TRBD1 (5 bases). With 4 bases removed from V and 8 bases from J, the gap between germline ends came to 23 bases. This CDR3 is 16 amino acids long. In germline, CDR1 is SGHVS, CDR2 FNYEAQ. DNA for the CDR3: TGTGCCAGCAGCTCCCTACCGGGACCCCTTTCTTCCGGCTACACCTTC. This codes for CASSSLPGPLSSGYTF.

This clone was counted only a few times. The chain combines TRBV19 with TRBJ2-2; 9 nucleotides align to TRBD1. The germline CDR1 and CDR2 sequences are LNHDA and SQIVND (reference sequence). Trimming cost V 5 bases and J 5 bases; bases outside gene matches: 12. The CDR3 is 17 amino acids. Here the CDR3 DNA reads TGTGCCAGTAGTTATGGGACCGGGACAGGGAATACCGGGGAGCTGTTTTTT. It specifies CASSYGTGTGNTGELFF.

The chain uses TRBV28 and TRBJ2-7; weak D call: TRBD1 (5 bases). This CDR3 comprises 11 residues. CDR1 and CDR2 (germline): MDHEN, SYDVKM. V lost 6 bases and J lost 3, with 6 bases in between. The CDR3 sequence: CASSQGYEQYF. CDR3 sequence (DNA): TGTGCCAGCAGCCAGGGCTACGAGCAGTACTTC.

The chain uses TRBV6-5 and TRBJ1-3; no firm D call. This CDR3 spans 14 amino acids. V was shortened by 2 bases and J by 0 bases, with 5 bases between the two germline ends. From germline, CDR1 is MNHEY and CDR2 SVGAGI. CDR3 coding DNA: TGTGCCAGCAGTTACATGAGCTCTGGAAACACCATATATTTT. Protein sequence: CASSYMSSGNTIYF.

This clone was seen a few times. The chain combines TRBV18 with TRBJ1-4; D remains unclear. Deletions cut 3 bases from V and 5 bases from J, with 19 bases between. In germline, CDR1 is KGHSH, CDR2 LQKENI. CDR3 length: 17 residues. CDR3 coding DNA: TGTGCCAGCTCACCCCGAGGTATGCAGGCGCTCAATGAAAAACTGTTTTTT. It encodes CASSPRGMQALNEKLFF.

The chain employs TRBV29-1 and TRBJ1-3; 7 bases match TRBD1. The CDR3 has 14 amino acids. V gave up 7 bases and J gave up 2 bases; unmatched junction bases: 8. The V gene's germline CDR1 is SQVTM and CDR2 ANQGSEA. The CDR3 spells CSAHNTGAGNTIYF. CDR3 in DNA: TGCAGCGCCCACAATACAGGGGCTGGAAACACCATATATTTT.

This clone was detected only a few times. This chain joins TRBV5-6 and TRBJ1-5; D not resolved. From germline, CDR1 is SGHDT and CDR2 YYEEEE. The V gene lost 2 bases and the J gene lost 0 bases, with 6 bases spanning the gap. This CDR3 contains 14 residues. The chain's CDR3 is CASSLLGSNQPQHF. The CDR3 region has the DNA TGTGCCAGCAGCTTACTGGGTAGCAATCAGCCCCAGCATTTT.

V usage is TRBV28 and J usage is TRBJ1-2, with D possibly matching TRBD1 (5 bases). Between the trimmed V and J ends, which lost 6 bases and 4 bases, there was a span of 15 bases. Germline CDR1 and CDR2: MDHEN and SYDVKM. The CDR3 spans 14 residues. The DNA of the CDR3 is TGTGCCAGCAGATCACTCCTACAGGTCTATGGCTACACCTTC. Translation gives CASRSLLQVYGYTF.

Here the CDR3 reads CASSMGWIAGANEQFF. The CDR3 DNA follows: TGCGCCAGCAGCATGGGATGGATAGCGGGGGCCAATGAGCAGTTCTTC. V and J are TRBV5-1 and TRBJ2-1; 9 bases line up with TRBD2. Per germline, CDR1 SGHRS and CDR2 YFSETQ. The CDR3 spans 16 residues. The ends lost 4 bases at V and 6 bases at J; junction bases unmatched: 11.

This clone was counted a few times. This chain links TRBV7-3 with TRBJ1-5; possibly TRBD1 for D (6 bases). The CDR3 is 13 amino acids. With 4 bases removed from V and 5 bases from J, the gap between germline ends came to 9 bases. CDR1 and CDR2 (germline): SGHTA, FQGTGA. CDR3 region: CASSWDKDQPQHF. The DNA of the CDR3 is TGTGCCAGCAGCTGGGACAAAGATCAGCCCCAGCATTTT.

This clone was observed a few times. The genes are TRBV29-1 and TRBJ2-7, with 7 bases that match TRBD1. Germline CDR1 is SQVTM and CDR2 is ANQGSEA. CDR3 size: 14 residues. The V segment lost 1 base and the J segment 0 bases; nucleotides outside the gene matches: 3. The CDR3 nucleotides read TGCAGCGTTGAAGCAGGGGGTTCCTCCTACGAGCAGTACTTC. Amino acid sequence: CSVEAGGSSYEQYF.

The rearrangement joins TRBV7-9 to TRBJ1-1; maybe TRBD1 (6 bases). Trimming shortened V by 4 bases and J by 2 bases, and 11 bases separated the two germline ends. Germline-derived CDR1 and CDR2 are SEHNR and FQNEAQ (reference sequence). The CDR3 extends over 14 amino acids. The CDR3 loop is CASSSDRFNTEAFF. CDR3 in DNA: TGTGCCAGCAGCTCCGACAGGTTTAACACTGAAGCTTTCTTT.

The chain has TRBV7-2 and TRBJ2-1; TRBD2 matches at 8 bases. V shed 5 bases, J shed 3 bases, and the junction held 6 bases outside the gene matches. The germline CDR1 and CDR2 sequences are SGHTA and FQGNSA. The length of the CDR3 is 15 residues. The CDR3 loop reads CASSGLALLYNEQFF. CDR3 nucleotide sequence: TGTGCCAGCAGCGGACTAGCACTTCTCTACAATGAGCAGTTCTTC.

In nucleotides, the CDR3 is TGTGCCAGCAAGGATTATAGCAATCAGCCCCAGCATTTT. Protein product: CASKDYSNQPQHF. The chain links TRBV6-6 to TRBJ1-5; D is undetermined. Germline CDR1 is MNHNY and CDR2 is SVGAGI (reference sequence). The CDR3 extends over 13 amino acids. V shed 7 bases and J shed 0 bases, with 7 bases lying between them.

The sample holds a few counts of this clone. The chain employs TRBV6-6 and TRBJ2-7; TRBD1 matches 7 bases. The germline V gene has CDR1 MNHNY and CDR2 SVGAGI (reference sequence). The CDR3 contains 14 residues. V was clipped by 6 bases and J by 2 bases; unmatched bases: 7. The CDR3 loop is CASRPTGVPYEQYF. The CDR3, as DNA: TGTGCCAGCAGACCCACAGGGGTCCCCTACGAGCAGTACTTC.

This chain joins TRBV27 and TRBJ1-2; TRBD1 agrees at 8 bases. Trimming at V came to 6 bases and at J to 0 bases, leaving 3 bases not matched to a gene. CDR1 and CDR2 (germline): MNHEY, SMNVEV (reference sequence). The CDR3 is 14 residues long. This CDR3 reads CASRGTGANYGYTF. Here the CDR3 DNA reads TGTGCCAGCAGGGGGACAGGAGCTAACTATGGCTACACCTTC.

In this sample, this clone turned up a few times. The CDR3 nucleotides read TGCGCCAGCAGCTCACGGACAGGGCAAAGCAAAAACATTCAGTACTTC. The encoded protein is CASSSRTGQSKNIQYF. This chain connects TRBV5-1 to TRBJ2-4; 8 positions agree with TRBD1. The CDR3 spans 16 residues. V lost 3 bases, J lost 3 bases, and 8 bases stayed unmatched. Per germline, CDR1 SGHRS and CDR2 YFSETQ.

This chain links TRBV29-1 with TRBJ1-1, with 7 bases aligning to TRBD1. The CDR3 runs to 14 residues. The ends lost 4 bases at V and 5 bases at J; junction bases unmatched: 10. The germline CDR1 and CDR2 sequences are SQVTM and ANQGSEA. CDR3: CSVARQGSGTEAFF. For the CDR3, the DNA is TGCAGCGTTGCCCGACAGGGTTCAGGAACTGAAGCTTTCTTT.

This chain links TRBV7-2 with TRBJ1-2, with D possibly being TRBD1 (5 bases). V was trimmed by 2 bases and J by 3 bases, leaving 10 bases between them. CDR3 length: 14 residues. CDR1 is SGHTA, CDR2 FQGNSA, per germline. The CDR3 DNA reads TGTGCCAGCAGCTTACAGGGTGGGGACTATGGCTACACCTTC. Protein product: CASSLQGGDYGYTF.